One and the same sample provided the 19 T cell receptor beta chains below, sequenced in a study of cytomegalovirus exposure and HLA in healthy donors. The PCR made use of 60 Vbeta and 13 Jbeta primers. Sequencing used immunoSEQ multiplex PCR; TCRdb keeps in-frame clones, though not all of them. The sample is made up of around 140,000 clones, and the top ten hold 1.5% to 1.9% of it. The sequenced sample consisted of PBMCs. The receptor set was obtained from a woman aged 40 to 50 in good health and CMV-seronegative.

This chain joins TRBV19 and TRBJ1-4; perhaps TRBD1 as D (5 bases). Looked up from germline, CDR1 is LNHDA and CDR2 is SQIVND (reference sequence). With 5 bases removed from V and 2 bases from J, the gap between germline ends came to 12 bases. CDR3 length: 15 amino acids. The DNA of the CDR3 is TGTGCCAGTAGTGCACCCCGACAGACTAATGAAAAACTGTTTTTT. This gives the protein CASSAPRQTNEKLFF.

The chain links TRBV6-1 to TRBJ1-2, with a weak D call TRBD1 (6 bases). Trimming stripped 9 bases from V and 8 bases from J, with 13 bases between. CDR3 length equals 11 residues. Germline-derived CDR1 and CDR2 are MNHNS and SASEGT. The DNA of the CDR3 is TGTGCCAGTTTGGGGGCGCGAGGCTACACCTTC. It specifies CASLGARGYTF.

The CDR3 sequence is CASSDRGSRSGNTIYF. CDR3 DNA sequence: TGTGCCAGCAGCGACAGGGGGTCTAGATCTGGAAACACCATATATTTT. The J gene is TRBJ1-3, the V gene TRBV7-9, with 9 bases identical to TRBD1. Germline values: CDR1 SEHNR, CDR2 FQNEAQ (reference sequence). This CDR3 is 16 amino acids long. J was trimmed by 1 base and V by 5 bases; bases with no gene match: 6.

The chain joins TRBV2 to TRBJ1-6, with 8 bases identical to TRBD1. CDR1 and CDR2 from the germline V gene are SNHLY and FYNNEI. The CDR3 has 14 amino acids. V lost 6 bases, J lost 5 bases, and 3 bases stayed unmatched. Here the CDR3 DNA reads TGTGCCAGCAGGACACAGGGGGATAATTCACCCCTCCACTTT. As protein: CASRTQGDNSPLHF.

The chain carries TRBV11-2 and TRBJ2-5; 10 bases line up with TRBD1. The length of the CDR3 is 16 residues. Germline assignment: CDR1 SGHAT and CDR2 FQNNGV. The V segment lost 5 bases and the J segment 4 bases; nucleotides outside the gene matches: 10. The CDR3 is CASSLQAGQGGETQYF. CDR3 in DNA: TGTGCCAGCAGCCTCCAAGCCGGACAGGGGGGAGAGACCCAGTACTTC.

The CDR3 is CASSQAGGSPLHF. The CDR3 region has the DNA TGCGCCAGCAGCCAAGCAGGGGGCTCACCCCTCCACTTT. The chain couples TRBV4-3 to TRBJ1-6; 8 nucleotides agree with TRBD1. Germline trimming cut 1 base from V and 10 bases from J; bases unmatched to any gene: 0. The CDR3 has 13 amino acids. CDR1 is LGHNA and CDR2 is YSLEER in the germline V gene.

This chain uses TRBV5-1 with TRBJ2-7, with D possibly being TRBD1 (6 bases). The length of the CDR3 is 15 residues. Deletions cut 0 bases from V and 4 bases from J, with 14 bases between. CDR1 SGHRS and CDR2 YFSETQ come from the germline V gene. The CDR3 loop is CASSLAAGEPYEQYF. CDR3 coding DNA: TGCGCCAGCAGCTTGGCAGCAGGGGAACCGTACGAGCAGTACTTC.

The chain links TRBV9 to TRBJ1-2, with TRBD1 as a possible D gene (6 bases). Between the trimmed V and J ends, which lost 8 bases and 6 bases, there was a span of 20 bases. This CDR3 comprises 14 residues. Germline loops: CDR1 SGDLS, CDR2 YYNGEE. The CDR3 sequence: CASGGGGFSHGYTF. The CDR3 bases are TGTGCCAGTGGGGGAGGGGGGTTCTCCCATGGCTACACCTTC.

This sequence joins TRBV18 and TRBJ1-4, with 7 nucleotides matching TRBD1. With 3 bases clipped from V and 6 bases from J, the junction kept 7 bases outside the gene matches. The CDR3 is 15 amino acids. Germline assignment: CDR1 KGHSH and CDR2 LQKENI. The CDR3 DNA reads TGTGCCAGCTCACCGTACACAGGGGAGGATGAAAAACTGTTTTTT. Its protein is CASSPYTGEDEKLFF.

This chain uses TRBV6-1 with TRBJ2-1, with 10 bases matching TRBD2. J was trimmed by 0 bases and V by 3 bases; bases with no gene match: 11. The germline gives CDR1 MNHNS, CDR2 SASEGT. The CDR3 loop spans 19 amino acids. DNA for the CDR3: TGTGCCAGCAGTGACTTTACTAGCGGGGTATTCAGCTCCTACAATGAGCAGTTCTTC. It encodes CASSDFTSGVFSSYNEQFF.

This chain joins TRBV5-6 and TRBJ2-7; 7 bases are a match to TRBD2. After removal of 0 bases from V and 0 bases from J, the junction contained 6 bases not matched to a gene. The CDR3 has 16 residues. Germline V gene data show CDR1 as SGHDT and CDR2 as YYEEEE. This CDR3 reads CASSLVSGRSSYEQYF. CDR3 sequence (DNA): TGTGCCAGCAGCTTGGTATCCGGGAGGAGCTCCTACGAGCAGTACTTC.

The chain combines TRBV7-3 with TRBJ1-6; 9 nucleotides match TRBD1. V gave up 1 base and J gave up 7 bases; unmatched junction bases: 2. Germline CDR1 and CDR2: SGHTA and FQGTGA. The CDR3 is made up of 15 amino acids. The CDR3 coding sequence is TGTGCCAGCAGCTTAAGAGGGACAGGGAATTCACCCCTCCACTTT. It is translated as CASSLRGTGNSPLHF.

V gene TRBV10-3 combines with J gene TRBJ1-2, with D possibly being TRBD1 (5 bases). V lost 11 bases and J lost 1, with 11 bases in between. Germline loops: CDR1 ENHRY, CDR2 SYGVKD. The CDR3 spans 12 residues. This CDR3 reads CASGDDNYGYTF. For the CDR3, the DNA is TGTGCCTCGGGGGACGATAACTATGGCTACACCTTC.

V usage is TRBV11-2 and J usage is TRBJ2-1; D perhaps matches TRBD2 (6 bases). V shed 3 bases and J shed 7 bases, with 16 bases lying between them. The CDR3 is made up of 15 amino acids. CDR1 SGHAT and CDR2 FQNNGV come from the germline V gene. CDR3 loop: CASSLTGDHVNEQFF. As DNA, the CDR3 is TGTGCCAGCAGCTTGACGGGGGACCACGTAAATGAGCAGTTCTTC.

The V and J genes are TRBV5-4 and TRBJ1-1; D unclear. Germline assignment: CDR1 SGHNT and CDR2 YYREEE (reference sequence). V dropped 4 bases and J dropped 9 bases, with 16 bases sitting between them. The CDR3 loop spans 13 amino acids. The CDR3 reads CASSQAETRKAFF. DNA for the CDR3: TGTGCCAGCAGCCAGGCCGAGACAAGGAAAGCTTTCTTT.

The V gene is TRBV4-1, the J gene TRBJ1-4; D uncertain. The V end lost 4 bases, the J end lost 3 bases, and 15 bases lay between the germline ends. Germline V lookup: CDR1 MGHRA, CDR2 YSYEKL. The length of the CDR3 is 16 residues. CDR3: CASSLDRLEANEKLFF. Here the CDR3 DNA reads TGCGCCAGCAGCCTAGACCGCTTGGAGGCTAATGAAAAACTGTTTTTT.

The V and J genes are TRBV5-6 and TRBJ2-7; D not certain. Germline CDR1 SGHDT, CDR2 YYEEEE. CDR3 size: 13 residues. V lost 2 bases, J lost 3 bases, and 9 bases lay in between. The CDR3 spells CASSLGSYYEQYV. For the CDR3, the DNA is TGTGCCAGCAGCTTAGGCAGCTACTACGAGCAGTACGTC.

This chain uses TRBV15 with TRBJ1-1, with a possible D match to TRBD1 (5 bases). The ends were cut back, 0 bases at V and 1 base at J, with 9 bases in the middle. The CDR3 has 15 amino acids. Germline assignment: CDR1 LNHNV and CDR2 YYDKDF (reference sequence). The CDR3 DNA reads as TGTGCCACCAGCAGAGATGGGGGGTGGAACACTGAAGCTTTCTTT. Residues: CATSRDGGWNTEAFF. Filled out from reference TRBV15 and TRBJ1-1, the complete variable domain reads DAMVIQNPRYQVTQFGKPVTLSCSQTLNHNVMYWYQQKSSQAPKLLFHYYDKDFNNEADTPDNFQSRRPNTSFCFLDIRSPGLGDTAMYLCATSRDGGWNTEAFFGQGTRLTVV.

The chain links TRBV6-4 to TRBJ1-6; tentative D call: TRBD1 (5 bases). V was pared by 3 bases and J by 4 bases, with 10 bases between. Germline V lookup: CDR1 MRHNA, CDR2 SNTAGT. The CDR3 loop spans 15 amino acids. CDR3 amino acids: CASSEEPGYNSPLHF. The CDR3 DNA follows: TGTGCCAGCAGTGAGGAGCCAGGGTATAATTCACCCCTCCACTTT.